The rows below give T cell receptor beta chains drawn from one sample of a study of cytomegalovirus exposure and HLA in healthy donors. Repertoires were generated with immunoSEQ multiplex PCR, while TCRdb's copy carries only in-frame clones and drops some. In the table there are about 190,000 clones, roughly 12% of which are singletons. The specimen sequenced was PBMCs. Source of these receptors: a man aged 45-60 years in good health and CMV-seropositive. Both conserved end residues are part of each CDR3. The D gene is left open where the match is weak. Size values are once, few and many counts, or a class for expanded clones, and some rows have none.

size | D | J | V | DNA | CDR3
. | TRBD2 | TRBJ2-2 | TRBV9 | TGTGCCAGCAGCGTAGTGGCTAGCGGGGGGGCGATCCACACCGGGGAGCTGTTTTTT | CASSVVASGGAIHTGELFF
few | TRBD2 | TRBJ2-5 | TRBV27 | TGTGCCAGCAGTTTGGGGCCAGGGCGGGGGGGCCAAGAGACCCAGTACTTC | CASSLGPGRGGQETQYF
few | TRBD2 | TRBJ2-3 | TRBV30 | TGTGCCTGGAGTGTACTAGCGGGTAGCACAGATACGCAGTATTTT | CAWSVLAGSTDTQYF
few | . | TRBJ1-2 | TRBV11-2 | TGTGCCAGCAGCCTCGCTAGGTCCTCGGGACTGTATGGCTACACCTTC | CASSLARSSGLYGYTF
. | TRBD2 | TRBJ2-5 | TRBV4-1 | TGCGCCAGCAGCCAAGAAGGTAGCGGGTTCCCAGAGACCCAGTACTTC | CASSQEGSGFPETQYF
few | TRBD2 | TRBJ2-3 | TRBV4-1 | TGCGCCAGCAGCCTCGGGGCTAGCGGGGCGCAAGATACGCAGTATTTT | CASSLGASGAQDTQYF
few | . | TRBJ1-5 | TRBV7-2 | TGTGCCAGCAGCTTAGACCGAACAGGGAATGAGGGTCAGCCCCAGCATTTT | CASSLDRTGNEGQPQHF
. | TRBD1 | TRBJ2-1 | TRBV11-3 | TGTGCCAGCAGCTCGTCGACAGGGGGCAGTGAGCAGTTCTTC | CASSSSTGGSEQFF
few | . | TRBJ1-5 | TRBV15 | TGTGCCACCAGCAGAGCCCGAAACGTCAGGGGCAATCAGCCCCAGCATTTT | CATSRARNVRGNQPQHF
. | TRBD1 | TRBJ1-1 | TRBV30 | TGTGCCTGGAGAAGACAGGGGCGACTTTTAATGAACACTGAAGCTTTCTTT | CAWRRQGRLLMNTEAFF
. | TRBD2 | TRBJ2-1 | TRBV7-2 | TGTGCCAGCAGCTTAGGCCGGGTAGCGGGGGACGATGAGCAGTTCTTC | CASSLGRVAGDDEQFF
few | TRBD2 | TRBJ2-1 | TRBV2 | TGTGCCAGCAGTGATGGCGGGGGAGTTCGGAATGAGCAGTTCTTC | CASSDGGGVRNEQFF
few | . | TRBJ1-3 | TRBV6-5 | TGTGCCAGCAGTCGTTCACAGGGTACTGGAAACACCATATATTTT | CASSRSQGTGNTIYF
few | TRBD2 | TRBJ2-2 | TRBV6-6 | TGTGCCAGCAGTCCGACTAGCACGATGAGGGCCGGGGAGCTGTTTTTT | CASSPTSTMRAGELFF
. | . | TRBJ1-1 | TRBV6-5 | TGTGCCAGTACCCGCCCAAGCGACACTGAAGCTTTCTTT | CASTRPSDTEAFF
. | . | TRBJ2-5 | TRBV9 | TGTGCCAGCAGCGTGGGGGGGCACGGTGGGACCCAGTACTTC | CASSVGGHGGTQYF
few | TRBD1 | TRBJ1-2 | TRBV29-1 | TGCAGCGTTTACCCGGCGGGGACAGGGGGCTATGGCTACACCTTC | CSVYPAGTGGYGYTF
few | . | TRBJ2-5 | TRBV18 | TGTGCCACCGGCGATCGGGACCAAGAGACCCAGTACTTC | CATGDRDQETQYF
few | TRBD1 | TRBJ2-5 | TRBV5-1 | TGCGCCAGCAGCTTGGCCAACAGGGGCCGAGGGGAGACCCAGTACTTC | CASSLANRGRGETQYF
few | TRBD2 | TRBJ2-3 | TRBV28 | TGTGCCAGCAGCCCCCCAAGCGGGGGCCCAGATACGCAGTATTTT | CASSPPSGGPDTQYF
. | . | TRBJ2-2 | TRBV25-1 | TGTGCCAGCTCAAGTGGCCCCAGAGGGGAGCTGTTTTTT | CASSSGPRGELFF
. | . | TRBJ1-2 | TRBV28 | TGTGCCAGCAGTCCCGCCTTGGGGGGGACCGACTATGGCTACACCTTC | CASSPALGGTDYGYTF
. | TRBD1 | TRBJ1-2 | TRBV6-5 | TGTGCCAGCAGTTGGGGGACAGGGGGCTATGGCTACACCTTC | CASSWGTGGYGYTF